These 14 T cell receptor beta chains were all obtained from the same sample, sequenced in a study of CD8 T cells in ankylosing spondylitis. TCRdb re-derived calls from the 5' RACE reads in MiXCR, one entry per CDR3 protein. The data show about 140,000 distinct CDR3 sequences, 10% to 12% seen once. The specimen sequenced was blood, either unsorted or a sorted T cell fraction (not recorded which). These receptors originate from a female donor with ankylosing spondylitis or in good health (not recorded which).

This clonotype occurred many times. The chain joins TRBV12-3 or TRBV12-4 to TRBJ1-2; D call uncertain. This CDR3 contains 15 residues. Trimming removed 5 bases from V and 4 bases from J, with 17 bases in between. CDR3 residues: CASSPQSSDRYGYTF. The CDR3 coding sequence is TGTGCCAGCAGTCCCCAGAGTTCCGATCGCTATGGCTACACCTTC.

This clonotype was seen repeatedly, ten times or more. The V and J genes are TRBV10-1 and TRBJ2-1; maybe TRBD2 (6 bases). CDR3 size: 11 residues. The germline V gene encodes CDR1 WNHNN and CDR2 SYGVQD (reference sequence). V lost 3 bases and J 10 bases, leaving 7 bases between the germline ends. The CDR3 sequence: CASSDGGEQFF. Written as DNA, the CDR3 is TGCGCCAGCAGTGATGGAGGGGAGCAGTTCTTC.

Ten or more counts support this clonotype. The chain couples TRBV3-1 to TRBJ1-1; D perhaps matches TRBD1 (6 bases). Trimming removed 0 bases at V and 3 bases at J, with 17 bases between. Germline V gives CDR1 LGHDT, CDR2 YNNKEL (reference sequence). The CDR3 is 17 residues long. CDR3 in amino acids: CASSQDQGQVRYTEAFF. The CDR3 bases are TGTGCCAGCAGCCAAGACCAGGGGCAGGTACGGTACACTGAAGCTTTCTTT.

In this sample, this clonotype turned up many times. The chain couples TRBV5-1 to TRBJ2-1, with 10 positions matching TRBD2. Germline lookup yields CDR1 SGHRS and CDR2 YFSETQ. The CDR3 covers 15 residues. The trim removed 4 bases at V and 2 bases at J, leaving 3 bases unmatched. The CDR3 DNA reads as TGCGCCAGCAGCCTCAGCGGGAGGGCCTACAATGAGCAGTTCTTC. It specifies CASSLSGRAYNEQFF.

This clonotype was detected ten times or more. The chain employs TRBV29-1 and TRBJ1-1; tentative D call: TRBD1 (6 bases). Trimming removed 4 bases at V and 0 bases at J, with 9 bases between. Germline CDR1 SQVTM, CDR2 ANQGSEA. The CDR3 spans 13 residues. DNA for the CDR3: TGCAGCGTTGGGGACACCTTGAACACTGAAGCTTTCTTT. Protein product: CSVGDTLNTEAFF.

This clonotype was detected ten times or more. This chain joins TRBV2 and TRBJ2-3; D perhaps matches TRBD2 (5 bases). Germline V gene lookup returns CDR1 SNHLY and CDR2 FYNNEI. V lost 3 bases to trimming and J lost 2 bases, with 12 bases between them. This CDR3 comprises 15 residues. The CDR3 sequence is CASSEDIANTDTQYF. The CDR3 DNA reads TGTGCCAGCAGTGAGGATATAGCGAACACAGATACGCAGTATTTT.

This clonotype was found many times. The J gene is TRBJ1-3, the V gene TRBV5-4; D is ambiguous. Trimming took off 0 bases at V and 7 bases at J, with 2 bases between the two ends. Germline-derived CDR1 and CDR2 are SGHNT and YYREEE (reference sequence). The CDR3 sequence is 11 residues long. CDR3 residues: CASSLENTIYF. CDR3 DNA sequence: TGTGCCAGCAGCTTGGAGAACACCATATATTTT.

The chain uses TRBV7-9 and TRBJ1-5; weak D call: TRBD1 (5 bases). Germline V gives CDR1 SEHNR, CDR2 FQNEAQ (reference sequence). V was clipped by 5 bases and J by 4 bases, with 12 bases between them. CDR3 size: 14 residues. For the CDR3, the DNA is TGTGCCAGCAGCATGCCGGGGCTGAATCAGCCCCAGCATTTT. Encoded protein: CASSMPGLNQPQHF.

The CDR3 loop reads CASSQDRGLGYTF. CDR3 bases: TGTGCCAGCAGTCAGGACAGGGGGCTTGGCTACACCTTC. V is TRBV12-3 or TRBV12-4 and J is TRBJ1-2, with TRBD1 matching over 11 bases. The junction had 3 bases not matched to a gene; V was cut back by 5 bases and J by 7 bases. The CDR3 contains 13 residues.

Worth noting for this clonotype: This sequence may be a read error, since a much larger clone differs from it by one base. The CDR3 DNA follows: TGCGCCAGCAGCGGATGGACGCCCACAGGCTACGAGCAGTACTTC. Its protein is CASSGWTPTGYEQYF. The chain is built from TRBV5-1 and TRBJ2-7; D is perhaps TRBD1 (5 bases). Germline V lookup: CDR1 SGHRS, CDR2 YFSETQ. V lost 4 bases, J lost 3 bases, and 17 bases lay in between. CDR3 size: 15 residues.

This clonotype was found many times. This chain connects TRBV20-1 to TRBJ1-1; D remains ambiguous. Germline CDR1 DFQATT, CDR2 SNEGSKA (reference sequence). This CDR3 region has 14 residues. The DNA for the CDR3 is TGCAGCGGAATCGCGTCGGTATCCAACACTGAAGCTTTCTTT. It specifies CSGIASVSNTEAFF.

This clonotype was picked up many times. V usage is TRBV3-1 and J usage is TRBJ2-2; D unresolved. CDR1 and CDR2 from the germline V gene are LGHDT and YNNKEL (reference sequence). The CDR3 runs to 13 residues. Between the trimmed V and J ends, which lost 2 bases and 5 bases, there was a span of 6 bases. The CDR3 nucleotides read TGTGCCAGCAGCCAAAGGAGTACCGGGGAGCTGTTTTTT. Translating it yields CASSQRSTGELFF.

This clonotype was counted many times. The chain uses TRBV5-1 and TRBJ2-3, with 12 bases fitting TRBD2. Per germline, CDR1 SGHRS and CDR2 YFSETQ. The CDR3 has 21 residues. V trimming: 5 bases; J trimming: 3 bases; junction bases outside the gene matches: 22. This CDR3 reads CASSSKWVIDTGTSGTDTQYF. For the CDR3, the DNA is TGCGCCAGCAGTTCGAAATGGGTAATCGACACCGGGACTAGCGGGACAGATACGCAGTATTTT.

This clonotype was counted only a few times. The chain uses TRBV29-1 and TRBJ2-3; D gene uncertain. CDR1 is SQVTM, CDR2 ANQGSEA, per germline. Trimming stripped 6 bases from V and 3 bases from J, with 7 bases between. The CDR3 spans 11 residues. In DNA, the CDR3 is TGCAGCGTCTATATAACAGATACGCAGTATTTT. This codes for CSVYITDTQYF.